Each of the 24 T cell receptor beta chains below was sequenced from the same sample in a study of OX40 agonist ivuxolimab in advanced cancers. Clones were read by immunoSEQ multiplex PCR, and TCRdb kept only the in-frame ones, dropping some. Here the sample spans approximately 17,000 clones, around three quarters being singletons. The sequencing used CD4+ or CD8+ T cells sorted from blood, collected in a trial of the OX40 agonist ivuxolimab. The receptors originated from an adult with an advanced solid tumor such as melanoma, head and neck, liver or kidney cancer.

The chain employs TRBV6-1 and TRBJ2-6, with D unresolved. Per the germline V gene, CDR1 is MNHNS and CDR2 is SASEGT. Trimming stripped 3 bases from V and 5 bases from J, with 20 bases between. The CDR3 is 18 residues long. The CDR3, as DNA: TGTGCCAGCAGTGACAAAAGCTCTGCACAAAGTCGGGCCAACGTCCTGACTTTC. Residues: CASSDKSSAQSRANVLTF.

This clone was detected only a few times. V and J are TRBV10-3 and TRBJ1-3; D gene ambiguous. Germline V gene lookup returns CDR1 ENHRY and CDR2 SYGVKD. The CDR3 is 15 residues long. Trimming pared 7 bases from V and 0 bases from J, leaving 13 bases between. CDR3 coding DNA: TGTGCCATCACCGTGGACGGTTTCTCTGGAAACACCATATATTTT. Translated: CAITVDGFSGNTIYF.

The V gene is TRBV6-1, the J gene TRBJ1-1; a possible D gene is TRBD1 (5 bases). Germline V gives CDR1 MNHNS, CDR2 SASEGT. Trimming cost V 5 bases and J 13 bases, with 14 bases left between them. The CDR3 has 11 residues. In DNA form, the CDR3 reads TGTGCCAGCAGTTTAGCAGGGATTGATTTCTTT. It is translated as CASSLAGIDFF.

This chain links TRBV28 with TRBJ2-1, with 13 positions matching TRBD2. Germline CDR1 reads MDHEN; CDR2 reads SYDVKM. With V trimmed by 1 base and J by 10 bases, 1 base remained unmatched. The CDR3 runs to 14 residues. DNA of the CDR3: TGTGCCAGCAGTTTATCGGGACTAGCGGGAGAGCAGTTCTTC. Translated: CASSLSGLAGEQFF.

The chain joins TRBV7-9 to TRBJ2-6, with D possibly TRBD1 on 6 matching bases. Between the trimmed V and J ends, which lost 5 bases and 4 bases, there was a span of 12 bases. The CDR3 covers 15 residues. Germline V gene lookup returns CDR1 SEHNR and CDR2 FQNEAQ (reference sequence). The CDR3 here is CASSIQGFGANVLTF. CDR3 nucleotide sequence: TGTGCCAGCAGCATACAGGGTTTCGGGGCCAACGTCCTGACTTTC.

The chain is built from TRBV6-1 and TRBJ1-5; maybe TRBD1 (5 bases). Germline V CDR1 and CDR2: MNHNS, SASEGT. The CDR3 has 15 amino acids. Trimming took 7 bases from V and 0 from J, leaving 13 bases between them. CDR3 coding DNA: TGTGCCAGCATTCTAACAGGCTATAGCAATCAGCCCCAGCATTTT. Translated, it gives CASILTGYSNQPQHF.

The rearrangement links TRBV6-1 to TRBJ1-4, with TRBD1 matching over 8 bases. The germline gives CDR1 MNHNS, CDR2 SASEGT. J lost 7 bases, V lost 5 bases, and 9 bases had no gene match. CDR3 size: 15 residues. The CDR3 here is CASSPRDRSGEKLFF. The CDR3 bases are TGTGCCAGCAGTCCCCGGGACAGGTCGGGTGAAAAACTGTTTTTT.

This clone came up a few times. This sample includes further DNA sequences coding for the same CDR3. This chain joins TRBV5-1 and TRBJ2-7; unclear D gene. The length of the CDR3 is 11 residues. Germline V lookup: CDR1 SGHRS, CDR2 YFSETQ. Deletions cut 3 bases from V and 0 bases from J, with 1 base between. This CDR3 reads CASSSSYEQYF. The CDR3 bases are TGCGCCAGCAGCTCCTCCTACGAGCAGTACTTC.

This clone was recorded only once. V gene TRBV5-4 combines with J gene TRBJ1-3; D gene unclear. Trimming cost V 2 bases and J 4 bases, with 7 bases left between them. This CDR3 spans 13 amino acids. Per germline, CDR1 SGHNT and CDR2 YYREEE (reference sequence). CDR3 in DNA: TGTGCCAGCAGCTTCCCCGAGGGAAACACCATATATTTT. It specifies CASSFPEGNTIYF.

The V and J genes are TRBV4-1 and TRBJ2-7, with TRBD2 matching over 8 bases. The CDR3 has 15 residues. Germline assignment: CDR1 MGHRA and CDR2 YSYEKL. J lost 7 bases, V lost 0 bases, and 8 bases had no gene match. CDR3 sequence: CASSQDRSGGREQYF. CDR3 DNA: TGCGCCAGCAGCCAAGATAGAAGCGGGGGAAGGGAGCAGTACTTC.

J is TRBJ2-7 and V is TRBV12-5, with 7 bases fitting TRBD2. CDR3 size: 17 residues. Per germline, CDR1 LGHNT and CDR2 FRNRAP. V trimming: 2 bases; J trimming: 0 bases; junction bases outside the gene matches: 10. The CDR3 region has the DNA TGTGCTAGTGGTTTGACCTCCGGGGCTAGCGGCTCCTACGAGCAGTACTTC. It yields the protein CASGLTSGASGSYEQYF.

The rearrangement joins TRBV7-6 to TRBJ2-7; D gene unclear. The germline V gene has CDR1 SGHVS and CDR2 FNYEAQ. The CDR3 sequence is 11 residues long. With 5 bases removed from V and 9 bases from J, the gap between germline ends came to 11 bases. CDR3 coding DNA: TGTGCCAGCAGCCTTCGGGCCTCGCAGTACTTC. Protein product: CASSLRASQYF.

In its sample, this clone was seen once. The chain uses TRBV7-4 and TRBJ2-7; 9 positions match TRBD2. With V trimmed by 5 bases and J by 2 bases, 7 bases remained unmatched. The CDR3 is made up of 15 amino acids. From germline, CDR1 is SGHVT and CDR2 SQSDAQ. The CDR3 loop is CASSQEVAGAYEQYF. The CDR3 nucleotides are TGTGCCAGCAGCCAAGAAGTAGCGGGGGCCTACGAGCAGTACTTC.

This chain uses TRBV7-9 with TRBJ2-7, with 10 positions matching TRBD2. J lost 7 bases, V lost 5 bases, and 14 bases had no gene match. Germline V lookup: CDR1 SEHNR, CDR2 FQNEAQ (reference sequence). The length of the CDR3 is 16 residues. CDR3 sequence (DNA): TGTGCCAGCAGCCTCAATGAGGCAGCGGGAGGGGGTGAGCAGTACTTC. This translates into CASSLNEAAGGGEQYF.

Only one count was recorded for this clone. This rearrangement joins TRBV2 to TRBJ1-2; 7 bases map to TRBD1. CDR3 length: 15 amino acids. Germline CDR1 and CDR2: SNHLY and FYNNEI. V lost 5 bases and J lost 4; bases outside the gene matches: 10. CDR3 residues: CASSSQGGAPYGYTF. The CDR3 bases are TGTGCCAGCAGTTCCCAAGGGGGCGCACCCTATGGCTACACCTTC.

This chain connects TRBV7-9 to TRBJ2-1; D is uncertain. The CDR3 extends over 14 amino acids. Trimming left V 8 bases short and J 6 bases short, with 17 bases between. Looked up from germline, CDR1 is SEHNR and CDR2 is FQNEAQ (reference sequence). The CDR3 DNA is TGTGCCAGCGCGGTGACCCGGAAGGGCAATGAGCAGTTCTTC. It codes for CASAVTRKGNEQFF.

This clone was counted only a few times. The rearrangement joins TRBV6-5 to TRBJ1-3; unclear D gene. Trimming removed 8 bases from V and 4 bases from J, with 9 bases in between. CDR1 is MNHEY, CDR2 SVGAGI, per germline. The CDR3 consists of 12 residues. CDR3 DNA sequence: TGTGCCAGCGGGGAGGCAGGAAACACCATATATTTT. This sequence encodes CASGEAGNTIYF.

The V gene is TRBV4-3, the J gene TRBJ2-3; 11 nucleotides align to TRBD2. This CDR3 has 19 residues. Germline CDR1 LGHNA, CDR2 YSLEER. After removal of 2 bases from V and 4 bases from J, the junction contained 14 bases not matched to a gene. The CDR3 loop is CASSQHAGTSGEFADTQYF. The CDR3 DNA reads TGCGCCAGCAGCCAACACGCCGGGACTAGCGGAGAGTTCGCAGATACGCAGTATTTT.

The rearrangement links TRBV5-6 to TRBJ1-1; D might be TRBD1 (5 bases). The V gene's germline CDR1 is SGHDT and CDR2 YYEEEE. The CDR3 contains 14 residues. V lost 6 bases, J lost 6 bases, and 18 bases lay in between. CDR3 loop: CASNVITGAAEAFF. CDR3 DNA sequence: TGTGCCAGCAACGTAATTACAGGAGCTGCTGAAGCTTTCTTT.

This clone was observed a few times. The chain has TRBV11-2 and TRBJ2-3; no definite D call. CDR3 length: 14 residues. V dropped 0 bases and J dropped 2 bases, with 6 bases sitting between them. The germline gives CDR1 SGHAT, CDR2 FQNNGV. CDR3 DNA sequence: TGTGCCAGCAGCTTAGATGGGCCCACAGATACGCAGTATTTT. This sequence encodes CASSLDGPTDTQYF.

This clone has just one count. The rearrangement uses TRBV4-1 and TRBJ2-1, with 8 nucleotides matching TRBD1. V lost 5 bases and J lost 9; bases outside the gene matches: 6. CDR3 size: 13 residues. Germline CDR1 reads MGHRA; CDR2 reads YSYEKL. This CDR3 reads CASSRQGAGEQFF. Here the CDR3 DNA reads TGCGCCAGCAGCAGGCAGGGGGCGGGTGAGCAGTTCTTC.

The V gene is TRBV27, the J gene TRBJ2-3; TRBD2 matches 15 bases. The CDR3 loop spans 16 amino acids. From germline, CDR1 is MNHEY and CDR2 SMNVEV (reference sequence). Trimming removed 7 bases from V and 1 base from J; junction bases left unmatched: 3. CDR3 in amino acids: CASTGLAGGGTDTQYF. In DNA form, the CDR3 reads TGTGCCAGCACCGGACTAGCGGGAGGGGGCACAGATACGCAGTATTTT.

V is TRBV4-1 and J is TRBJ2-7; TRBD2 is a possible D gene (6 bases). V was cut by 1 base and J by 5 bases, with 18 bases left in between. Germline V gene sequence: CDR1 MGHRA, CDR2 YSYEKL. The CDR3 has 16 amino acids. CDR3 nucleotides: TGCGCCAGCAGCCAAGGGGAAAGGCGGGAAGGAAACGAGCAGTACTTC. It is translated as CASSQGERREGNEQYF.

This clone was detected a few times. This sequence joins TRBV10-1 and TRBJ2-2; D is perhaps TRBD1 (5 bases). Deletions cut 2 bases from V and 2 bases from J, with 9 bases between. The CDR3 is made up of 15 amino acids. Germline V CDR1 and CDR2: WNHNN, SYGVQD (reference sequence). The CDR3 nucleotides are TGCGCCAGCAGTGAGAACAGGTTAAACACCGGGGAGCTGTTTTTT. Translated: CASSENRLNTGELFF.